This T cell receptor (beta chain) was recovered during a study of Graves' ophthalmopathy and Graves' hyperthyroidism. J lost 5 bases, V lost 3 bases, and 6 bases had no gene match. The CDR3 spans 13 residues. Germline V gives CDR1 GTSNPN, CDR2 SVGIG (reference sequence). TCR beta CDR3 regions were amplified from RNA transcripts. An opening RT-PCR round employed HTBI primers and preceded a second-round multiplex PCR. TCRdb itself ran the multiplex PCR reads through MiXCR, one entry per CDR3 protein. The sample shows hundreds of thousands of distinct CDR3 sequences, 22% of them seen only once. This clonotype was detected only a few times. The authors used Ficoll-Paque density gradient centrifugation to separate PBMCs. The input was more than 7.5 ml of fresh peripheral blood.

The chain is built from TRBV30 and TRBJ2-7, with 8 bases aligning to TRBD2. The receptor comes from a woman younger than 30 with stable Graves' hyperthyroidism. Some clones in this sample may be carry-over from other donors' samples. The sequencing input was peripheral blood. CDR3 DNA sequence: TGTGCCTGGAGCGTAGCGGGAATCAACGAGCAGTACTTC. Its protein product is CAWSVAGINEQYF.